The 18 T cell receptor beta chains below all came from one sample that was sequenced in a study of tumor-infiltrating lymphocytes in primary liver carcinoma (dated by TCRdb to 2015 to 2018). Sequencing took place on an Illumina HiSeq 2500. Starting from approximately 500 ng total RNA, TCRbeta-specific cDNA was produced by reverse transcription with a constant-region primer and ProtoScript II reverse transcriptase. TCRbeta libraries were built with three nested multiplex PCR rounds, a slightly modified ARM-PCR procedure. Each of the first two PCR rounds ran for around 10 cycles using multiplex TRBV1-TRBV30 forward primers together with a Cbeta reverse primer. TCRdb took the public reads, trimmed them with fastp at Q25, ran MiXCR for clone calling and kept in-frame beta chains. CDR3 protein duplicates are merged, each entry listing the most common genes and DNA. This sample is represented by around 21,000 distinct CDR3 sequences; under 75% of them were singletons. The ten biggest clones cover approximately 40% of the sample.

Total RNA and DNA were co-extracted from about 20-30 mg of bulk tissue with the AllPrep DNA/RNA mini kit, without cell sorting. The sample was liver tumor tissue from sampling region 1. The cell subset or site label corresponds to: tumor region T1, superior pole. These receptors came from a man aged 35-49 years with primary liver carcinoma and hepatitis B virus infection.

In the case of this clonotype: The CDR3 ends on some other residue instead of the conserved phenylalanine or tryptophan, so this is likely a read error. The rearrangement uses TRBV4-3 and TRBJ2-3; TRBD2 is a possible D gene (6 bases). Germline CDR1 and CDR2: LGHNA and YSLEER. The CDR3 contains 15 residues. The CDR3 sequence: CASGLGRGYTDTQYL. The CDR3 DNA reads TGCGCCAGCGGCCTAGGACGGGGGTACACAGATACACAGTATCTT.

Turning to this clonotype: It may be a read error: a sequence one base away is much more abundant. The chain combines TRBV29-1 with TRBJ2-3; a weak D match, TRBD2 (6 bases). This CDR3 is 16 amino acids long. V dropped 4 bases and J dropped 5 bases, with 22 bases sitting between them. Germline V gives CDR1 SQVTM, CDR2 ANQGSEA. Here the CDR3 DNA reads TGCAGCGTTGTAGGTGGCAGCGGAGGGTTTGAAGATACGCAGTATTTT. Its protein is CSVVGGSGGFEDTQYF.

This clonotype turned up a few times. At one end the junction does not follow the germline gene, possibly because of a read error. This chain joins TRBV12-3 or TRBV12-4 and TRBJ2-2; the D gene is possibly TRBD2 (5 bases). The CDR3 sequence is 12 residues long. The CDR3 DNA reads as TGTGCCAGCAGCCCCCGTCCCGGGGAGCTGTTCTTT. Protein product: CASSPRPGELFF.

The rearrangement uses TRBV29-1 and TRBJ2-7, with D perhaps matching TRBD1 or TRBD2 (5 bases each). The CDR3 consists of 12 residues. CDR1 is SQVTM, CDR2 ANQGSEA, per germline. In nucleotides, the CDR3 is TGCACCGTACGGGACGGCACGACGGAGCAGTACTTC. It yields the protein CTVRDGTTEQYF.

With respect to this clonotype: It may be a read error: a sequence one base away is much more abundant. The V and J genes are TRBV29-1 and TRBJ2-3; possibly TRBD1 for D (5 bases). This CDR3 has 10 amino acids. The germline CDR1 and CDR2 sequences are SQVTM and ANQGSEA. The CDR3 region is CSVDTYTQYF. The CDR3, as DNA: TGCAGCGTGGACACATATACGCAGTATTTT.

This clonotype was picked up one time. Its ends do not fully match the called genes, so a read error is possible. The rearrangement joins TRBV5-1 to TRBJ2-2; 11 nucleotides line up with TRBD2. CDR3 length equals 16 residues. In germline, CDR1 is SGHRS, CDR2 YFSETQ. CDR3 sequence: CASSSTSGSGTGKLFF. In DNA, the CDR3 is TGCGCCAGCAGCTCAACTAGCGGGAGTGGTACCGGGAAGCTGTTTTTT.

Concerning this clonotype itself: One end of the junction fails to match germline, which may point to a read error. The CDR3 sequence is CASRASTDTQYF. The CDR3 DNA reads as TGTGCCAGCAGAGCCAGTACAGATACGCAATATTTT. This chain joins TRBV11-2 and TRBJ2-3; D unresolved. CDR3 length: 12 amino acids. The germline V gene has CDR1 SGHAT and CDR2 FQNNGV. Full variable domain (outside the CDR3, taken from reference TRBV11-2 and TRBJ2-3): EAGVAQSPRYKIIEKRQSVAFWCNPISGHATLYWYQQILGQGPKLLIQFQNNGVVDDSQLPKDRFSAERLKGVDSTLKIQPAKLEDSAVYLCASRASTDTQYFGPGTRLTVL.

Details on this clonotype: Since a much larger clone is just one base distant, this may be a read error. The chain recombines TRBV11-2 with TRBJ2-7; D is unclear. This CDR3 spans 11 amino acids. The germline gives CDR1 SGHAT, CDR2 FQNNGV. The CDR3 reads CTSSLVYEQYF. In DNA, the CDR3 is TGTACCAGCAGCTTAGTCTACGAGCAGTACTTC.

This clonotype showed up many times. V usage is TRBV20-1 and J usage is TRBJ2-5; a weak D match, TRBD1 (7 bases). CDR3 length equals 12 residues. The germline gives CDR1 DFQATT, CDR2 SNEGSKA (reference sequence). Deletions cut 5 bases from V and 5 bases from J, with 12 bases between. This CDR3 reads CSARRGQETQYF. The CDR3 DNA reads as TGCAGTGCTCGGAGGGGGCAGGAGACCCAGTACTTC.

This chain joins TRBV5-4 and TRBJ2-2; 12 bases line up with TRBD2. J lost 1 base, V lost 4 bases, and 5 bases had no gene match. The V gene's germline CDR1 is SGHNT and CDR2 YYREEE (reference sequence). The CDR3 totals 17 residues. The CDR3 spells CASSHGTSGLNTGELFF. The CDR3 region has the DNA TGTGCCAGCAGCCATGGGACTAGCGGGTTGAACACCGGGGAGCTGTTTTTT. Using reference TRBV5-4 and TRBJ2-2 for the parts outside the CDR3, the full variable domain is ETGVTQSPTHLIKTRGQQVTLRCSSQSGHNTVSWYQQALGQGPQFIFQYYREEENGRGNFPPRFSGLQFPNYSSELNVNALELDDSALYLCASSHGTSGLNTGELFFGEGSRLTVL.

With regard to this clonotype: At one boundary the junction diverges from the germline segment, which might be a read error. This chain connects TRBV5-6 to TRBJ2-2; 7 bases agree with TRBD2. This CDR3 comprises 13 residues. Germline assignment: CDR1 SGHDT and CDR2 YYEEEE. The DNA of the CDR3 is TGTGCCAGCAGTTTGGCCTACGCGGGGGAGCTGTCTTTT. The encoded protein is CASSLAYAGELSF.

The V gene is TRBV4-1, the J gene TRBJ2-1; no definite D call. CDR1 and CDR2 from the germline V gene are MGHRA and YSYEKL. Trimming pared 4 bases from V and 5 bases from J, leaving 15 bases between. The CDR3 spans 15 residues. Here the CDR3 DNA reads TGCGCCAGCAGCCCGCTCGGTGGCAGCAACAATGAGCAGTTCTTC. It specifies CASSPLGGSNNEQFF.

Points on this clonotype: A much larger clone is a single base away; this may be a read error. This is likely a read error, given that the CDR3 carries no conserved phenylalanine or tryptophan at its end. The CDR3 DNA sequence: TGTGCCAGCAGTTTGGATTTGGATAATTCACTCCTCCACCTT. Amino acid sequence: CASSLDLDNSLLHL. J is TRBJ1-6 and V is TRBV28; D uncertain. This CDR3 comprises 14 residues. Germline lookup yields CDR1 MDHEN and CDR2 SYDVKM.

A word on this clonotype: Relative to the germline gene, one junction end is altered; a read error may explain this. The gene calls are TRBV11-2 and TRBJ1-1, with D hard to call. CDR3 length: 13 amino acids. Germline-derived CDR1 and CDR2 are SGHAT and FQNNGV. The CDR3 is CVSSLLPEAEAFF. The CDR3 region has the DNA TGTGTCAGCAGCTTACTGCCAGAGGCTGAAGCTTTCTTT.

About this clonotype itself: This CDR3 fails to terminate in the conserved phenylalanine or tryptophan, so it likely reflects a read error. In DNA, the CDR3 is TGTACCAGCAGCCATGAAGGGAACTACGAGCAGTACCTC. It yields the protein CTSSHEGNYEQYL. The chain uses TRBV5-6 and TRBJ2-7, with D unresolved. CDR1 and CDR2 (germline): SGHDT, YYEEEE. CDR3 size: 13 residues.

This chain connects TRBV5-5 to TRBJ2-1, with D possibly matching TRBD1 (5 bases). Germline lookup yields CDR1 SGHKS and CDR2 YYEKEE (reference sequence). The V gene lost 4 bases and the J gene lost 0 bases, with 11 bases spanning the gap. The CDR3 has 15 residues. DNA for the CDR3: TGTGCCAGCAGCGCCGGACAAGGCTCCTACAATGAGCAGTTCTTC. Protein product: CASSAGQGSYNEQFF.

Concerning this clonotype itself: Likely a read error: the CDR3 ends without its conserved phenylalanine or tryptophan. The DNA is left out, because the CDR3 cannot be placed on it with certainty; the CDR3 is given as TCRdb lists it. The genes are TRBV11-2 and TRBJ2-7; the table names TRBD1, a call not compared with the DNA. Germline assignment: CDR1 SGHAT and CDR2 FQNNGV. With termini counted, the CDR3 has 15 amino acids. The CDR3 sequence: CASGQGTGRTYERYI.

As to this clonotype: One end of the junction does not line up with germline, which may come from a read error. The gene calls are TRBV5-6 and TRBJ2-7; a possible D gene is TRBD2 (5 bases). Germline V gene data show CDR1 as SGHDT and CDR2 as YYEEEE. This CDR3 is built from 12 residues. CDR3 loop: CASTLRVHEQYF. The CDR3 DNA reads TGTGCCAGCACCTTGAGGGTGCACGAGCAGTACTTC.